This TCR beta chain was identified during a study of T cell changes during pregnancy in multiple sclerosis. Profiling relied on immunoSEQ multiplex PCR, and the TCRdb table lists in-frame clones only, not all of them. Of about 12,000 clones in the sample, 85% to 90% were seen once. Germline CDR1 is MNHEY and CDR2 is SVGAGI. The CDR3 totals 14 residues. Trimming removed 0 bases from V and 12 bases from J, with 14 bases in between. Material: CD8+ T cells from peripheral blood mononuclear cells, obtained in the second trimester of pregnancy. The TCR was taken from a female donor in good health, enrolled as a control in a pregnancy study. The chain employs TRBV6-5 and TRBJ1-4; perhaps TRBD1 as D (5 bases). The CDR3 DNA follows: TGTGCCAGCAGTTACTCGTACAAGGCACAGGAACTGTTTTTT. It yields the protein CASSYSYKAQELFF.